The T cell receptor (beta chain) described here comes from a study of PD-1 blockade in classical Hodgkin lymphoma. This clone was seen a handful of times. Losses at the gene ends were 11 bases for V and 6 bases for J; bases not matched to a gene: 9. This CDR3 is built from 14 residues. Germline assignment: CDR1 LNHDA and CDR2 SQIVND (reference sequence). Time point: cycle 4 day 1 (C4D1), after about 6 weeks of nivolumab. Relapse after autologous stem cell transplantation occurred in every patient, and brentuximab vedotin exposure varied. Clones were read by immunoSEQ multiplex PCR, and TCRdb kept only the in-frame ones, dropping some. In the table there are approximately 30,000 clones, around 70% of which are singletons.

Specimen: peripheral blood mononuclear cells (PBMCs), collected before the fourth cycle of nivolumab. The clonotype comes from a human donor with classical Hodgkin lymphoma. This sequence joins TRBV19 and TRBJ1-5; 11 bases align to TRBD1. In DNA form, the CDR3 reads TGTGCCGGAAGGGACAGGGGGTCTGGTCAGCCCCAGCATTTT. Translating it yields CAGRDRGSGQPQHF.